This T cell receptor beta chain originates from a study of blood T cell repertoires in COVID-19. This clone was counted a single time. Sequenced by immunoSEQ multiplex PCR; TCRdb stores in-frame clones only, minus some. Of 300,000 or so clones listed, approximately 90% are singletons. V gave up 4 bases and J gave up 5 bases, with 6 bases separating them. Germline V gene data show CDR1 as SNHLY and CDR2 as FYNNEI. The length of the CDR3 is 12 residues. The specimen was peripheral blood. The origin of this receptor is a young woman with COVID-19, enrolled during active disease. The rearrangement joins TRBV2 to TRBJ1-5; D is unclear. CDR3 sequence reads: CASSVSDQPQHF. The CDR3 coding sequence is TGTGCCAGCAGTGTATCCGATCAGCCCCAGCATTTT.